This TCR beta chain comes out of a study of cytomegalovirus exposure and HLA in healthy donors. With respect to this clone: Its target is unknown.

Trimming pared 0 bases from V and 12 bases from J, leaving 17 bases between. The CDR3 totals 15 residues. Germline-derived CDR1 and CDR2 are MNHNY and SVGAGI (reference sequence). The PCR contained 60 Vbeta and 13 Jbeta primers. Libraries were prepared by immunoSEQ multiplex PCR; TCRdb keeps only in-frame clonotypes and omits some of them. The specimen's table records around 37,000 clones. The study did not record CMV serostatus for this donor. General observations from the study: In a later analysis, TCR beta V- and J-gene trimming showed a link to a missense DCLRE1C variant. Reported performance of the classifier showed diagnosis of cytomegalovirus status with high specificity and sensitivity. Clonal expansion, a later analysis showed, was greater in HLA-associated TCR beta chains than in equally common others.

The chain recombines TRBV6-6 with TRBJ1-4; D gene uncertain. The sequenced sample consisted of PBMCs. The sequence was collected from a human donor in good health. CDR3 sequence reads: CASSYSSHGKTELFF. The CDR3, as DNA: TGTGCCAGCAGTTACTCTAGCCACGGGAAGACGGAACTGTTTTTT.